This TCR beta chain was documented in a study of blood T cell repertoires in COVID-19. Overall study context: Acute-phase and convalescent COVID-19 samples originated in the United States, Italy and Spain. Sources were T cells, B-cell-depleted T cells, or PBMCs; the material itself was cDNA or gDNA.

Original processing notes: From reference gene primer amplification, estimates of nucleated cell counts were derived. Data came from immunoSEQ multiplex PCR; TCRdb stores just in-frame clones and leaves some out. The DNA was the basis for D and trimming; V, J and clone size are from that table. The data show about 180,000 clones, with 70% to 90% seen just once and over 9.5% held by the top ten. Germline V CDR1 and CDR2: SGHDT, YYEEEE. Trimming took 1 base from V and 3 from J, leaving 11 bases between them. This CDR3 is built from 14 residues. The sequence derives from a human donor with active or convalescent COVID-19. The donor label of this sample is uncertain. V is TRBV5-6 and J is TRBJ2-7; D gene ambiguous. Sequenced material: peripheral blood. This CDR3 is CASSLLGTDYEQYF. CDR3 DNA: TGTGCCAGCAGCTTGTTAGGAACAGACTACGAGCAGTACTTC.